The rows below give T cell receptor beta chains drawn from one sample of a study of cytomegalovirus exposure and HLA in healthy donors. Using immunoSEQ multiplex PCR, the repertoire was profiled, and TCRdb retains in-frame clones only, with some absent. The repertoire holds approximately 86,000 clones, 85% seen once, with 6.5% to 9% in the top ten. Sequencing was performed on PBMCs. These receptors all come from a man aged 35 to 55 in good health and CMV-seropositive. Each CDR3 is given with its conserved first and last residue. Not every row has a clone size; where given, it reads once, few, many or a size class.

TRBV10-3,TRBJ2-7,-,CAISEGQGFLPYEQYF
TRBV19,TRBJ1-6,-,CASNRGSSYNSPLHF
TRBV18,TRBJ1-3,-,CASSLPDRGEHTIYF
TRBV7-3,TRBJ2-5,-,CASSLDGTTKTQYF
TRBV29-1,TRBJ1-3,-,CSALTGFGNTIYF
TRBV27,TRBJ2-7,few,CASSSMGEGHYEQYF
TRBV6-1,TRBJ2-5,once,CASGRVQETQYF
TRBV5-4,TRBJ2-3,-,CASSSGTSGRARDTQYF
TRBV12-5,TRBJ2-7,-,CASAPKGGDEQYF
TRBV2,TRBJ1-2,-,CASSEAQTGGQGYTF
TRBV6-1,TRBJ2-2,once,CASSVAELNTGELFF
TRBV5-4,TRBJ1-2,-,CASTFRDRGGYTF
TRBV9,TRBJ2-4,-,CASSASLSAQNIQYF
TRBV11-2,TRBJ2-2,-,CASSLDPPPSTRELFF
TRBV18,TRBJ2-3,-,CASSPSLGLAESTDTQYF
TRBV6-1,TRBJ2-3,-,CASRGPGTRSDTQYF
TRBV19,TRBJ1-1,few,CASSIWGGNFMNTEAFF
TRBV5-4,TRBJ1-6,-,CASSRDSSYNSPLHF
TRBV6-1,TRBJ2-7,-,CAVSKLQAYEQYF
TRBV7-8,TRBJ2-7,-,CASSLGDSYEQYF
TRBV10-3,TRBJ2-2,-,CAINDTGAGELFF
TRBV7-9,TRBJ2-7,-,CASSFLGLDYEQYF
TRBV5-4,TRBJ1-6,-,CASSLSAEPLHF
TRBV5-1,TRBJ2-7,few,CASSFDHRAPGDEQYF
TRBV5-1,TRBJ2-1,-,CASSLTSNEQFF
TRBV7-9,TRBJ2-7,-,CSSSELGTGDHEQYF
TRBV4-1,TRBJ2-6,-,CASRPAGSSGANVLTF
TRBV5-1,TRBJ2-1,-,CASSLDVLFYNEQFF
TRBV27,TRBJ2-1,-,CASSLGAVSYNEQFF
TRBV5-1,TRBJ2-5,few,CASSFEAGVQETQYF
TRBV2,TRBJ2-2,-,CASSLTGITGELFF
TRBV5-1,TRBJ2-1,-,CASSLELAGGEKQFF
TRBV7-2,TRBJ2-3,-,CASSLYGTSGRAGADTQYF
TRBV6-5,TRBJ2-7,medium-sized,CASRSGFEQYF
TRBV10-3,TRBJ2-3,-,CACGREVTDTQYF
TRBV2,TRBJ2-7,-,CASLQDSFYF
TRBV9,TRBJ2-1,few,CASSVGLAGVSEQFF
TRBV5-1,TRBJ2-1,-,CASSALAGLYNEQFF
TRBV29-1,TRBJ2-5,-,CSVGYTETQYF
TRBV5-1,TRBJ2-5,few,CASSLLGGEETQYF
TRBV7-9,TRBJ2-1,-,CASSFSGTSTPSSYNEQFF
TRBV5-1,TRBJ2-7,-,CASSLRASGSSEQYF
TRBV29-1,TRBJ1-5,-,CSVSGTGGERSNQPQHF
TRBV5-1,TRBJ2-1,-,CASSLTSGSTVARQFF
TRBV5-1,TRBJ1-1,-,CASSLDGGRNTEAFF
TRBV5-1,TRBJ2-7,-,CASSLSRSSYEQYF
TRBV5-1,TRBJ2-7,once,CASSLVEGVYEQYF
TRBV11-1,TRBJ2-5,once,CASSSASGDREETQYF
TRBV5-4,TRBJ1-3,-,CASSLNPGSSGNTIYF
TRBV13,TRBJ1-6,-,CASRGAGSSYNSPLHF
TRBV19,TRBJ1-2,-,CASSMDRRYGYTF
TRBV28,TRBJ1-6,once,CASSPPSLYNSPLHF
TRBV7-3,TRBJ2-3,-,CASSLSGGWVDTQYF
TRBV7-2,TRBJ1-2,-,CASSPRIDRGYGYTF
TRBV5-4,TRBJ2-7,-,CASSLLTGGSNYEQYF
TRBV9,TRBJ2-2,-,CASSVVGGVPSGELFF
TRBV4-2,TRBJ2-3,-,CASSQDDSRTDTQYF
TRBV7-7,TRBJ1-1,-,CASSLSSNTEAFF
TRBV28,TRBJ2-2,-,CASSLIRELGTGELFF